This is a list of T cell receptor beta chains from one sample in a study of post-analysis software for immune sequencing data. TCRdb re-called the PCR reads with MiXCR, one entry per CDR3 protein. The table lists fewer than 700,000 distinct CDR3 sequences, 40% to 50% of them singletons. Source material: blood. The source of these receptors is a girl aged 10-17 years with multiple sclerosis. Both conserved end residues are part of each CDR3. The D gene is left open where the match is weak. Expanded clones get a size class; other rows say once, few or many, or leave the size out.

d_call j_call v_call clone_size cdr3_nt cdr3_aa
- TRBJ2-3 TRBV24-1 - TGTGCCACCAGTGCAAGGACAGAGGGCACAGATACGCAGTATTTT CATSARTEGTDTQYF
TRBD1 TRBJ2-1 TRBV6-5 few TGTGCCAGCAGCGGACAGGGAAGGGGCAATGAGCAGTTCTTC CASSGQGRGNEQFF
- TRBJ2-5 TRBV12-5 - TGTGCTAGTGGGACATCAGACACCTACCAAGAGACCCAGTACTTC CASGTSDTYQETQYF
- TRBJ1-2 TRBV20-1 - TGCAGTGCTATTGATCCTTCGGCAGGGCCGTATGGCTACACCTTC CSAIDPSAGPYGYTF
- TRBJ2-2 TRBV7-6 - TGTGCCAGCAGCTTAGTAGTCAGCGGGACCGGGGAGCTGTTTTTT CASSLVVSGTGELFF
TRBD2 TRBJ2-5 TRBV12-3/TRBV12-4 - TGTGCCAGCAGCCCTAGCGGCCCCCCCAGGGAGACCCAGTACTTC CASSPSGPPRETQYF
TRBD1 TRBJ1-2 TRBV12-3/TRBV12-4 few TGTGCCAGCAGTCCAGGGGGCCTGTATGGCTACACCTTC CASSPGGLYGYTF
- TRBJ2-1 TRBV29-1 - TGCAGCGTTGAAAGGGCCGGGATCTATGAGCAGTTCTTC CSVERAGIYEQFF
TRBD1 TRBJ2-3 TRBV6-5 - TGTGCCAGCAGCATCGGGACAGGCGCGCAGTATTTT CASSIGTGAQYF
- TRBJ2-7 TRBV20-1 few TGCAGTGCTAGAGTACGAGCTAGCGACGAGCGGTACTTC CSARVRASDERYF
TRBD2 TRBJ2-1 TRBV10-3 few TGTGCCACGAAGACTAGCGGGAGTCTTGAGCAGTTCTTC CATKTSGSLEQFF
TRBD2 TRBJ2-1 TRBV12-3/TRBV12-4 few TGTGCCAGCAGTTCTAGCGGGGGGGCTCGTGAGCAGTTCTTC CASSSSGGAREQFF
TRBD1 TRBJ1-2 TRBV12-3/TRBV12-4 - TGTGCCGGCTTTCTTCGGGCGGGACAGATGGGCTATGGCTACACCTTC CAGFLRAGQMGYGYTF
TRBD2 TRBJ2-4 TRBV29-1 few TGCAGCGTTGCACTAGCGGGAATTCGGGGAGCCAAAAACATTCAGTACTTC CSVALAGIRGAKNIQYF
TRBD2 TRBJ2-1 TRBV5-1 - TGCGCCAGCAGCCAGGAGCGGGGGAAGCAGTTCTTC CASSQERGKQFF